These 21 T cell receptor beta chains came from one sample sequenced in a study of OX40 agonist ivuxolimab in advanced cancers. This table comes from immunoSEQ multiplex PCR, and its TCRdb copy is limited to in-frame clones, with some not included. Among more than 65,000 clones listed, 70% to 90% were seen once. The sequences come from CD4+ or CD8+ T cells sorted from blood, collected in a trial of the OX40 agonist ivuxolimab. The receptor set was obtained from an adult with an advanced solid tumor such as melanoma, head and neck, liver or kidney cancer.

The gene calls are TRBV27 and TRBJ2-1; perhaps TRBD2 as D (6 bases). The ends were cut back, 0 bases at V and 4 bases at J, with 7 bases in the middle. Germline lookup yields CDR1 MNHEY and CDR2 SMNVEV (reference sequence). This CDR3 is 14 amino acids long. The CDR3 coding sequence is TGTGCCAGCAGTTTATCGGGGGGTTACAATGAGCAGTTCTTC. This codes for CASSLSGGYNEQFF.

The V call is TRBV5-1, the J call TRBJ2-2; TRBD1 is a possible D gene (6 bases). V lost 4 bases and J lost 5, with 12 bases in between. CDR1 and CDR2 (germline): SGHRS, YFSETQ. The CDR3 runs to 14 residues. The CDR3 DNA is TGCGCCAGCAGCGTGGGACACCGAACCGGGGAGCTGTTTTTT. Translated, it gives CASSVGHRTGELFF. The full variable domain, rest sourced from reference TRBV5-1 and TRBJ2-2, is KAGVTQTPRYLIKTRGQQVTLSCSPISGHRSVSWYQQTPGQGLQFLFEYFSETQRNKGNFPGRFSGRQFSNSRSEMNVSTLELGDSALYLCASSVGHRTGELFFGEGSRLTVL.

The chain has TRBV14 and TRBJ1-1; D call uncertain. CDR3 length equals 16 residues. Germline-derived CDR1 and CDR2 are SGHDN and FVKESK. Trimming took 0 bases from V and 4 from J, leaving 15 bases between them. The chain's CDR3 is CASSQDGTRAFTEAFF. For the CDR3, the DNA is TGTGCCAGCAGCCAAGATGGCACACGGGCCTTCACTGAAGCTTTCTTT. Full variable domain (rest looked up from reference TRBV14 and TRBJ1-1): EAGVTQFPSHSVIEKGQTVTLRCDPISGHDNLYWYRRVMGKEIKFLLHFVKESKQDESGMPNNRFLAERTGGTYSTLKVQPAELEDSGVYFCASSQDGTRAFTEAFFGQGTRLTVV.

This chain links TRBV14 with TRBJ1-5; the D gene is possibly TRBD1 (5 bases). The germline gives CDR1 SGHDN, CDR2 FVKESK. The CDR3 has 16 residues. V shed 0 bases and J shed 6 bases, with 15 bases lying between them. The CDR3 protein is CASSQDLAGPGQPQHF. CDR3 nucleotides: TGTGCCAGCAGCCAAGATCTGGCAGGGCCAGGTCAGCCCCAGCATTTT.

The chain has TRBV27 and TRBJ1-6; D remains unclear. The germline CDR1 and CDR2 sequences are MNHEY and SMNVEV (reference sequence). This CDR3 has 13 amino acids. V lost 6 bases and J lost 13, with 16 bases in between. In DNA, the CDR3 is TGTGCCAGCAGGCGACAAGGATCTCCTCCCCTCCACTTT. It translates to CASRRQGSPPLHF.

The chain employs TRBV10-3 and TRBJ2-2; 8 nucleotides agree with TRBD2. Germline CDR1 ENHRY, CDR2 SYGVKD. This CDR3 has 18 amino acids. With 2 bases clipped from V and 3 bases from J, the junction kept 11 bases outside the gene matches. CDR3 DNA: TGTGCCATCAGTGAGCCTTGGGTTGGACTAGCAGACACCGGGGAGCTGTTTTTT. It specifies CAISEPWVGLADTGELFF.

This chain links TRBV5-5 with TRBJ2-2, with D possibly TRBD2 on 5 matching bases. Between the trimmed V and J ends, which lost 7 bases and 3 bases, there was a span of 22 bases. This CDR3 region has 17 residues. From germline, CDR1 is SGHKS and CDR2 YYEKEE (reference sequence). CDR3 region: CASRTTRDRFDTGELFF. CDR3 DNA sequence: TGTGCCAGCCGGACCACTAGGGATAGGTTCGACACCGGGGAGCTGTTTTTT.

The V call is TRBV21-1, the J call TRBJ1-1; the DNA was not compared with TRBD1, the D call given in the table. TRBV21-1 is given as a pseudogene. The CDR3 runs to 15 residues. The CDR3 spells CASSKSAGLNTEAFF. The CDR3 bases are TGTGCCAGCAGCAAAAGTGCAGGTCTAAACACTGAAGCTTTCTTT.

This clone was seen ten or more times. The chain couples TRBV7-2 to TRBJ2-7, with D possibly TRBD2 on 6 matching bases. From germline, CDR1 is SGHTA and CDR2 FQGNSA. This CDR3 comprises 16 residues. Trimming took 2 bases from V and 2 from J, leaving 16 bases between them. The CDR3 here is CASSLRAGSGTYEQYF. In nucleotides, the CDR3 is TGTGCCAGCAGCTTAAGAGCGGGCTCAGGGACCTACGAGCAGTACTTC.

The rearrangement links TRBV2 to TRBJ1-2, with a tentative D call TRBD1 (5 bases). Germline values: CDR1 SNHLY, CDR2 FYNNEI. This CDR3 comprises 13 residues. Trimming removed 7 bases from V and 4 bases from J, with 13 bases in between. CDR3 region: CASKRGTAYGYTF. The DNA for the CDR3 is TGTGCCAGCAAGAGGGGCACGGCCTATGGCTACACCTTC.

The chain is built from TRBV7-2 and TRBJ2-3; D call uncertain. CDR1 and CDR2 (germline): SGHTA, FQGNSA. The CDR3 has 15 residues. V gave up 0 bases and J gave up 4 bases, with 11 bases separating them. The CDR3 loop reads CASSLAVGRADTQYF. The DNA for the CDR3 is TGTGCCAGCAGCTTAGCTGTCGGGCGCGCAGATACGCAGTATTTT.

CDR3: CAWSVAGGLNNEQFF. The CDR3, as DNA: TGTGCCTGGAGTGTAGCGGGGGGCCTGAACAATGAGCAGTTCTTC. The V call is TRBV30, the J call TRBJ2-1, with 9 bases matching TRBD2. Germline V lookup: CDR1 GTSNPN, CDR2 SVGIG (reference sequence). With V trimmed by 0 bases and J by 5 bases, 5 bases remained unmatched. The CDR3 has 15 residues.

This clone was picked up one time. The V and J genes are TRBV19 and TRBJ2-1, with TRBD2 matching 7 bases. The CDR3 length is 14 residues. V trimming: 3 bases; J trimming: 6 bases; junction bases outside the gene matches: 5. Per germline, CDR1 LNHDA and CDR2 SQIVND (reference sequence). For the CDR3, the DNA is TGTGCCAGTAGTATCTTAGCGGGCCTCAATGAGCAGTTCTTC. Amino acid sequence: CASSILAGLNEQFF.

The genes are TRBV9 and TRBJ2-3, with 9 bases identical to TRBD2. This CDR3 is 17 amino acids long. CDR1 is SGDLS, CDR2 YYNGEE, per germline. V shed 0 bases, J shed 2 bases, and the junction held 7 bases outside the gene matches. The CDR3 DNA is TGTGCCAGCAGCGTAGCTATAGCGGGAGTTATCACAGATACGCAGTATTTT. This codes for CASSVAIAGVITDTQYF.

This chain joins TRBV6-5 and TRBJ2-5; perhaps TRBD2 as D (6 bases). Trimming took off 2 bases at V and 11 bases at J, with 18 bases between the two ends. CDR3 length equals 14 residues. CDR1 and CDR2 from the germline V gene are MNHEY and SVGAGI. CDR3 nucleotide sequence: TGTGCCAGCAGTTACCTCCCTGAATCGGGGGAGCAGTACTTC. It translates to CASSYLPESGEQYF.

This chain uses TRBV10-3 with TRBJ1-1; D gene ambiguous. The germline V and J ends were trimmed by 7 bases and 1 base, with 7 bases remaining between them. The V gene's germline CDR1 is ENHRY and CDR2 SYGVKD. The length of the CDR3 is 12 residues. Here the CDR3 reads CAIKDPNTEAFF. In nucleotides, the CDR3 is TGTGCCATCAAGGACCCGAACACTGAAGCTTTCTTT.

In DNA, the CDR3 is TGCGCCAGCAGCTTGGACAGGGTTAGTGCCGGGGAGCTGTTTTTT. As protein: CASSLDRVSAGELFF. The chain carries TRBV5-1 and TRBJ2-2, with D maybe TRBD1 (6 bases). The CDR3 sequence is 15 residues long. V was trimmed by 0 bases and J by 6 bases, leaving 12 bases between them. The germline V gene encodes CDR1 SGHRS and CDR2 YFSETQ.

As concerns this clone: The germline gene is not matched at one end of the junction; a read error may be the cause. This sequence joins TRBV19 and TRBJ1-5; no clear D. CDR3 length: 14 residues. Germline lookup yields CDR1 LNHDA and CDR2 SQIVND (reference sequence). The DNA for the CDR3 is TGTGCCAGTGGTATCCGGGGAGAAAATCAGCCCCAGCATTTT. Protein: CASGIRGENQPQHF.

This clone was observed a few times. Other DNA sequences in the same sample also yield this CDR3. The chain is built from TRBV5-1 and TRBJ2-5; the match to TRBD2 covers 9 bases. J lost 2 bases, V lost 5 bases, and 10 bases had no gene match. This CDR3 spans 16 amino acids. The germline V gene encodes CDR1 SGHRS and CDR2 YFSETQ. The CDR3 coding sequence is TGCGCCAGCAGGGGTCTTGGCGGGGGGGAGCAAGAGACCCAGTACTTC. Its translation: CASRGLGGGEQETQYF. Combining the CDR3 with reference TRBV5-1 and TRBJ2-5 gives the whole variable domain KAGVTQTPRYLIKTRGQQVTLSCSPISGHRSVSWYQQTPGQGLQFLFEYFSETQRNKGNFPGRFSGRQFSNSRSEMNVSTLELGDSALYLCASRGLGGGEQETQYFGPGTRLLVL.

The rearrangement uses TRBV7-9 and TRBJ2-2, with 9 bases fitting TRBD1. Germline V gives CDR1 SEHNR, CDR2 FQNEAQ (reference sequence). CDR3 length: 15 residues. The ends lost 4 bases at V and 5 bases at J; junction bases unmatched: 5. The CDR3 DNA reads TGTGCCAGCAGCTCCGACAGGGGGGTAACCGGGGAGCTGTTTTTT. Amino acid sequence: CASSSDRGVTGELFF.

V and J are TRBV28 and TRBJ1-2, with 10 bases fitting TRBD1. From germline, CDR1 is MDHEN and CDR2 SYDVKM. The V segment lost 2 bases and the J segment 7 bases; nucleotides outside the gene matches: 7. The CDR3 covers 15 residues. CDR3 in DNA: TGTGCCAGCAGTTTAAGGACAGGGGGGTTGAGTGGCTACACCTTC. Residues: CASSLRTGGLSGYTF.